Shown below are 20 T cell receptor beta chains from a single sample sequenced in a study of CXCR3-negative and CXCR3-positive naive CD8 T cells. With UMI labels, 5' RACE was used to prepare the TRB cDNA libraries. Following a re-call of the 5' RACE reads, TCRdb has one entry per CDR3 protein and lacks DNA. This sample contains about 45,000 distinct CDR3 sequences. The sequenced material came from memory CD8+ T cells from blood. The source of these receptors is a human donor in good health. Some clones in this sample may be carry-over from other donors' samples.

The chain is built from TRBV9 and TRBJ2-1; there is no DNA to check the TCRdb D call of TRBD2. Germline lookup yields CDR1 SGDLS and CDR2 YYNGEE. The CDR3 has 15 residues. This CDR3 reads CASSGFGGGADEQFF.

The chain couples TRBV4-2 to TRBJ2-2. From germline, CDR1 is LGHNA and CDR2 YNFKEQ. The CDR3 has 14 residues. The CDR3 protein is CASSQERKPGELFF.

V and J are TRBV7-9 and TRBJ2-7; TCRdb proposes TRBD1, but this gene call is untestable without DNA. The CDR3 loop spans 14 amino acids. Germline V gene sequence: CDR1 SEHNR, CDR2 FQNEAQ (reference sequence). CDR3 residues: CASSLVGTDYEQYF.

V and J are TRBV5-1 and TRBJ2-3; the TRBD2 assignment by TCRdb is unverifiable without DNA. Germline values: CDR1 SGHRS, CDR2 YFSETQ. This CDR3 spans 15 amino acids. CDR3 loop: CASSLYRERTDTQYF.

The chain carries TRBV5-1 and TRBJ1-1; TCRdb gives TRBD1 as the D gene, but with no DNA this cannot be confirmed. The CDR3 has 13 amino acids. The germline V gene encodes CDR1 SGHRS and CDR2 YFSETQ. CDR3 residues: CASNPRGGTEAFF.

The genes are TRBV7-9 and TRBJ1-5; there is no DNA to check the TCRdb D call of TRBD1. CDR1 and CDR2 (germline): SEHNR, FQNEAQ (reference sequence). The CDR3 sequence is 14 residues long. CDR3: CASSPDSFNQPQHF.

J is TRBJ1-2 and V is TRBV29-1; there is no DNA to check the TCRdb D call of TRBD1. CDR3 length: 14 amino acids. CDR1 and CDR2 from the germline V gene are SQVTM and ANQGSEA. The CDR3 reads CSVEDNDREDGYTF.

The rearrangement joins TRBV28 to TRBJ1-2; lacking DNA, the TRBD1 call made by TCRdb goes unchecked. The CDR3 has 13 residues. Looked up from germline, CDR1 is MDHEN and CDR2 is SYDVKM. The CDR3 region is CASSLPDRSGYTF.

This rearrangement joins TRBV7-9 to TRBJ2-1; TCRdb outputs TRBD1, but without DNA this stays unchecked. This CDR3 is 17 amino acids long. The germline CDR1 and CDR2 sequences are SEHNR and FQNEAQ (reference sequence). CDR3 amino acids: CASNPFARRGVYNEQFF.

The chain has TRBV12-3 or TRBV12-4 and TRBJ2-1; TCRdb picks TRBD1, but there is no DNA to check that call. The CDR3 spans 16 residues. The CDR3 spells CASNPPVGSGRNEQFF.

This sequence joins TRBV2 and TRBJ2-1; with no DNA, the TCRdb D assignment of TRBD2 cannot be verified. The CDR3 runs to 17 residues. In germline, CDR1 is SNHLY, CDR2 FYNNEI. The CDR3 sequence: CASSPTNRGLRENEQFF.

The chain is built from TRBV4-2 and TRBJ1-6; TCRdb gives TRBD1 as the D gene, but with no DNA this cannot be confirmed. The CDR3 loop spans 15 amino acids. From germline, CDR1 is LGHNA and CDR2 YNFKEQ. CDR3: CASSQPLGEHSPLHF.

This chain joins TRBV6-4 and TRBJ2-3; TCRdb indicates TRBD2, and absent DNA this call remains unverified. Germline CDR1 MRHNA, CDR2 SNTAGT. CDR3 length: 15 residues. The CDR3 sequence: CASSPGTSDTDTQYF.

V and J are TRBV7-2 and TRBJ2-3. Germline V CDR1 and CDR2: SGHTA, FQGNSA. This CDR3 comprises 16 residues. CDR3: CASSLVLRQLTDTQYF.

V usage is TRBV4-1 and J usage is TRBJ2-1; without DNA, the TCRdb call of TRBD1 cannot be checked. From germline, CDR1 is MGHRA and CDR2 YSYEKL. This CDR3 is 12 amino acids long. CDR3 residues: CASGRGATEQFF.

The chain combines TRBV28 with TRBJ2-1; with no DNA, the TCRdb D assignment of TRBD2 cannot be verified. This CDR3 has 16 residues. Per germline, CDR1 MDHEN and CDR2 SYDVKM. The CDR3: CASSSPTSGSYNEQFF.

The J gene is TRBJ2-1, the V gene TRBV7-3; TCRdb proposes TRBD2, but this gene call is untestable without DNA. This CDR3 comprises 17 residues. From germline, CDR1 is SGHTA and CDR2 FQGTGA. CDR3 sequence reads: CASSPGTSGGYWNEQFF.

The chain carries TRBV4-1 and TRBJ2-1; the TCRdb call, TRBD1, lacks DNA for checking. The CDR3 length is 15 residues. From germline, CDR1 is MGHRA and CDR2 YSYEKL. The CDR3 spells CASSQGGINYNEQFF.

The rearrangement joins TRBV7-9 to TRBJ1-1. The CDR3 consists of 13 residues. The germline V gene has CDR1 SEHNR and CDR2 FQNEAQ (reference sequence). The CDR3 protein is CASSLATGTEAFF. The full variable domain, rest sourced from reference TRBV7-9 and TRBJ1-1, is DTGVSQNPRHKITKRGQNVTFRCDPISEHNRLYWYRQTLGQGPEFLTYFQNEAQLEKSRLLSDRFSAERPKGSFSTLEIQRTEQGDSAMYLCASSLATGTEAFFGQGTRLTVV.

The chain has TRBV7-9 and TRBJ2-5. The CDR3 runs 14 residues. Germline V gene lookup returns CDR1 SEHNR and CDR2 FQNEAQ (reference sequence). This chain's CDR3 is CASSPLADQETQYF.